The clone carrying this T cell receptor beta chain was counted many times. Antigen unknown. The investigators amplified TCR beta CDR3 regions from RNA transcripts. The study used the HTBI primer set for a first-round RT-PCR of the TCR CDR3. TCRdb re-called the multiplex PCR reads through MiXCR, storing one row per CDR3 protein. The sample contains 500,000 to 650,000 distinct CDR3 sequences, around 13% of which appear only once. This sample was taken from a study of T cells in Graves' hyperthyroidism and ophthalmopathy. Findings of the study overall: Clonotypes that were expanded in thyroid above 0.001 mostly appeared in blood too. Model output signaled ophthalmopathy a median 6.5 months ahead of onset.

The CDR3 loop spans 11 amino acids. Between the trimmed V and J ends, which lost 0 bases and 2 bases, there was a span of 2 bases. CDR1 is GTSNPN and CDR2 is SVGIG in the germline V gene (reference sequence). V and J are TRBV30 and TRBJ2-7, with D unclear. The receptor was derived from a middle-aged woman with Graves' hyperthyroidism. What was sequenced was blood. For the CDR3, the DNA is TGTGCCTGGAGTGTCGCCTACGAGCAGTACTTC. This encodes CAWSVAYEQYF.